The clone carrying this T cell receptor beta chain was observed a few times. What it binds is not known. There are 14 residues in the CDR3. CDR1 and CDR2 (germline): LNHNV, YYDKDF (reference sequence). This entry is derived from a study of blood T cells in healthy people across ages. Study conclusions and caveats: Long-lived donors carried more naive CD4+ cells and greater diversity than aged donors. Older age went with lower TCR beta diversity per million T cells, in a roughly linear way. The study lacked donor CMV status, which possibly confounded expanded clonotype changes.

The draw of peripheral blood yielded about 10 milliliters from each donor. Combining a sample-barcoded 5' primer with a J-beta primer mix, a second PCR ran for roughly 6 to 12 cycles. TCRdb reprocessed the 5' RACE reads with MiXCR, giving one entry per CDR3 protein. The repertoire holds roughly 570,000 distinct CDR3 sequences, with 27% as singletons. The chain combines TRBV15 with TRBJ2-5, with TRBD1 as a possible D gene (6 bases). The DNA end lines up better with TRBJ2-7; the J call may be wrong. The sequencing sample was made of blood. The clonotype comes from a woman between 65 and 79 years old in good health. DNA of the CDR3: TGTGCCACCAGCAGAGGGCAGGGGTCCTACGAGCAGTACTTC. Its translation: CATSRGQGSYEQYF.